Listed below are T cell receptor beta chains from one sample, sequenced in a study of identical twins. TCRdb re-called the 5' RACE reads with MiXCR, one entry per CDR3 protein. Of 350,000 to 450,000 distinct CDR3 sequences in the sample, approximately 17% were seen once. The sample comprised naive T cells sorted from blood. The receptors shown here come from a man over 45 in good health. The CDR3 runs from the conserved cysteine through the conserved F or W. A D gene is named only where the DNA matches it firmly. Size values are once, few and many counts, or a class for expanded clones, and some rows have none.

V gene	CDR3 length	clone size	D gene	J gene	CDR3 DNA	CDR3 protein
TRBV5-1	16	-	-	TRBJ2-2	TGCGCCAGCAGCTTGGGACCCGCGGCGAACACCGGGGAGCTGTTTTTT	CASSLGPAANTGELFF
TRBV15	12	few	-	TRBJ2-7	TGTGCCACCAGCACAATGGGGTTCGAGCAGTACTTC	CATSTMGFEQYF
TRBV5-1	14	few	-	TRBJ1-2	TGCGCCAGCAGCTTGAGAGAAGCTAACTATGGCTACACCTTC	CASSLREANYGYTF
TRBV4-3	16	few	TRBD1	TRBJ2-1	TGCGCCAGCAGCCAATCGGACAGGGACTCCTACAATGAGCAGTTCTTC	CASSQSDRDSYNEQFF
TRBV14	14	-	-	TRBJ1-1	TGTGCCAGCAGCCAAGGAAGGCTGGGAACTGAAGCTTTCTTT	CASSQGRLGTEAFF
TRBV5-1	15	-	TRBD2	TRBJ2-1	TGCGCCAGCAGCTTAGAAGGACTAGCGGGGTATGAGCAGTTCTTC	CASSLEGLAGYEQFF
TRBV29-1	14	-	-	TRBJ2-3	TGCAGCGTTGTGCGCGGGCCCCTTGTGGATACGCAGTATTTT	CSVVRGPLVDTQYF
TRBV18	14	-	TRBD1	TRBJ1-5	TGTGCCAGCTCACACGGACAGGTGTGGCAGCCCCAGCATTTT	CASSHGQVWQPQHF
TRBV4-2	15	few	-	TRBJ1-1	TGTGCCAGCAGCCAAAGGGCCGCCGGGGGCACTGAAGCTTTCTTT	CASSQRAAGGTEAFF
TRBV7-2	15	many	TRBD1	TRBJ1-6	TGTGCCAGCAGCCCAATGGGGACAGGGAGTTCACCCCTCCACTTT	CASSPMGTGSSPLHF
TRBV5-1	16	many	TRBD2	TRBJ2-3	TGCGCCAGCAGCTTGGCCGCGGGGGGACACACAGATACGCAGTATTTT	CASSLAAGGHTDTQYF
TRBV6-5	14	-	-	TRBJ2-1	TGTGCCAGCAGTTACTCTAGAGGACACCCTCTGGAGTTCTTC	CASSYSRGHPLEFF
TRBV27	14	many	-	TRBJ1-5	TGTGCCAGCAGTCGATTAGGGGTGACTCAGCCCCAGCATTTT	CASSRLGVTQPQHF
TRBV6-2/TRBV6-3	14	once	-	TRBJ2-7	TGTGCCAGCAGTTTCCCTGGGAGGCGCGACGAGCAGTACTTC	CASSFPGRRDEQYF
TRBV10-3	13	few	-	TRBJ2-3	TGTGCCATAAAACCCGAGGGAAGCGATACGCAGTATTTT	CAIKPEGSDTQYF
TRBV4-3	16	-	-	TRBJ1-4	TGCGCCAGCAGCCAAGGTATCGGGACCTCGAATGAAAAACTGTTTTTT	CASSQGIGTSNEKLFF
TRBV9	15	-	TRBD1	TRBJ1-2	TGTGCCAGCAACCCGGGACAGGGGCACGATTATGGCTACACCTTC	CASNPGQGHDYGYTF
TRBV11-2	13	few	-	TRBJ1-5	TGTGCCAGCAGCTTAGTTGGGGCTGGGCCCCAGCATTTT	CASSLVGAGPQHF
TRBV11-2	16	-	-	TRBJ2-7	TGTGCCAGCAGCGCACGCCCCCGGACTGCATCCTACGAGCAGTACTTC	CASSARPRTASYEQYF
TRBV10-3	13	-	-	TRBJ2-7	TGTGCCATCAGTGGGAAGGAGTCGGACGAGCAGTACTTC	CAISGKESDEQYF
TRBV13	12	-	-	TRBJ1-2	TGTGCCAGCAGGGGGGAGAGCTATGGCTACACCTTC	CASRGESYGYTF
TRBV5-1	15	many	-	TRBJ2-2	TGCGCCAGCAGCTTGGCCTCCGTCGGGACCGGGGAGCTGTTTTTT	CASSLASVGTGELFF
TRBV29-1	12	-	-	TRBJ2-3	TGCAGCGTTGAAGTTTATCCAGATACGCAGTATTTT	CSVEVYPDTQYF
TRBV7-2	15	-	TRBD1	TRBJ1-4	TGTGCCAGCAGCTTAGCCGGGACAGGGTTTGCAGGACTGTTTTTT	CASSLAGTGFAGLFF
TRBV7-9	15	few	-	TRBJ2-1	TGTGCCAGCAAGTCGAATAGGGGGTCCTACAATGAGCAGTTCTTC	CASKSNRGSYNEQFF
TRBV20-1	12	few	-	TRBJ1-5	TGCAGTGCTAGTAGGAGCAATCAGCCCCAGCATTTT	CSASRSNQPQHF
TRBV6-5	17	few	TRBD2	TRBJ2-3	TGTGCCAGCAGTTTCTCGAGGACTAGCGGGAGTGGGGATACGCAGTATTTT	CASSFSRTSGSGDTQYF
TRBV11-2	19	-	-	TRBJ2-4	TGTGCCAGCAGCTTAGACGTAAGGGCTGGTACACTAGCCAAAAACATTCAGTACTTC	CASSLDVRAGTLAKNIQYF
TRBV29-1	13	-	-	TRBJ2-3	TGCAGCGTCCGGACAGTCCTCACAGATACGCAGTATTTT	CSVRTVLTDTQYF
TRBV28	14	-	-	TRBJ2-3	TGTGCCAGCAGTTTAACTACGAACACAGATACGCAGTATTTT	CASSLTTNTDTQYF
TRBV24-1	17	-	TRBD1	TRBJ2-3	TGTGCCACCAGTGGGGGACAGAAAACACGCAAGCCAGATACGCAGTATTTT	CATSGGQKTRKPDTQYF
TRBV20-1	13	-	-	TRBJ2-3	TGCAGTGAGTACAGCGGGAGCACAGATACGCAGTATTTT	CSEYSGSTDTQYF
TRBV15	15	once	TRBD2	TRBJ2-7	TGTGCCACCAGTAAACTAGCGGGAGGATTCTACGAGCAGTACTTC	CATSKLAGGFYEQYF